Each of the 13 T cell receptor beta chains below was sequenced from the same sample in a study of cytomegalovirus exposure and HLA in healthy donors. The method was immunoSEQ multiplex PCR; TCRdb's version includes in-frame clones alone and lacks a portion of them. This repertoire shows some 60,000 clones, around 96% found once; its top ten account for 0.9% to 1%. Sequencing input: PBMCs. The source of these receptors is a man between 18 and 35 years old in good health and CMV-seronegative.

The genes are TRBV28 and TRBJ1-1; maybe TRBD1 (6 bases). This CDR3 region has 13 residues. The germline CDR1 and CDR2 sequences are MDHEN and SYDVKM. The V and J ends lost 7 bases and 4 bases respectively, with 13 bases between them. The CDR3 region is CASTVQGGTEAFF. The DNA for the CDR3 is TGTGCCAGCACCGTACAGGGCGGCACTGAAGCTTTCTTT.

This clone came up once. The V call is TRBV18, the J call TRBJ1-1, with TRBD1 as a possible D gene (6 bases). V gave up 3 bases and J gave up 4 bases, with 18 bases separating them. This CDR3 contains 16 residues. Germline-derived CDR1 and CDR2 are KGHSH and LQKENI. The CDR3 spells CASSPVTGNQVTEAFF. In DNA, the CDR3 is TGTGCCAGCTCACCGGTAACAGGGAATCAGGTCACTGAAGCTTTCTTT. Full variable domain (remainder filled in from reference TRBV18 and TRBJ1-1): NAGVMQNPRHLVRRRGQEARLRCSPMKGHSHVYWYRQLPEEGLKFMVYLQKENIIDESGMPKERFSAEFPKEGPSILRIQQVVRGDSAAYFCASSPVTGNQVTEAFFGQGTRLTVV.

This clone was counted only a few times. The rearrangement uses TRBV19 and TRBJ2-7; weak D call: TRBD1 (5 bases). Germline V gene data show CDR1 as LNHDA and CDR2 as SQIVND (reference sequence). The CDR3 extends over 13 amino acids. Trimming removed 1 base at V and 6 bases at J, with 10 bases between. The CDR3 loop is CASSIGTPFEQYF. As DNA, the CDR3 is TGTGCCAGTAGTATAGGGACACCATTCGAGCAGTACTTC. Using reference TRBV19 and TRBJ2-7 for the parts outside the CDR3, the full variable domain is DGGITQSPKYLFRKEGQNVTLSCEQNLNHDAMYWYRQDPGQGLRLIYYSQIVNDFQKGDIAEGYSVSREKKESFPLTVTSAQKNPTAFYLCASSIGTPFEQYFGPGTRLTVT.

The chain combines TRBV29-1 with TRBJ2-2; a weak D match, TRBD1 (6 bases). Looked up from germline, CDR1 is SQVTM and CDR2 is ANQGSEA. V lost 4 bases to trimming and J lost 1 base, with 10 bases between them. The CDR3 loop spans 14 amino acids. CDR3 loop: CSVVRGWNTGELFF. The CDR3 DNA sequence: TGCAGCGTTGTCAGGGGATGGAACACCGGGGAGCTGTTTTTT.

This rearrangement joins TRBV2 to TRBJ1-2, with D tentatively TRBD1 (5 bases). V lost 6 bases and J 5 bases, leaving 22 bases between the germline ends. Germline V gene sequence: CDR1 SNHLY, CDR2 FYNNEI. The CDR3 contains 16 residues. CDR3 DNA sequence: TGTGCCAGCAGGGGGTCAAGGGGCAAGACCCATTATGGCTACACCTTC. Its protein product is CASRGSRGKTHYGYTF.

The chain recombines TRBV11-2 with TRBJ2-7; TRBD2 agrees at 10 bases. The CDR3 has 15 residues. V was clipped by 3 bases and J by 5 bases; unmatched bases: 7. Germline values: CDR1 SGHAT, CDR2 FQNNGV. This chain's CDR3 is CASSFLLAGEDEQYF. As DNA, the CDR3 is TGTGCCAGCAGCTTTCTCCTAGCGGGGGAGGACGAGCAGTACTTC.

The chain is built from TRBV27 and TRBJ2-1; possible D gene TRBD2, 6 bases. The ends were cut back, 2 bases at V and 0 bases at J, with 17 bases in the middle. The CDR3 has 18 amino acids. Germline V gene sequence: CDR1 MNHEY, CDR2 SMNVEV (reference sequence). CDR3 DNA: TGTGCCAGCAGTTTAGGGTTTCGGAGGGGCGGCTCCTACAATGAGCAGTTCTTC. Amino acids: CASSLGFRRGGSYNEQFF.

The chain carries TRBV6-4 and TRBJ2-1, with 8 bases lining up with TRBD1. The CDR3 is 14 residues long. V shed 4 bases and J 4 bases; nucleotides not matched to a gene: 3. Germline V gene sequence: CDR1 MRHNA, CDR2 SNTAGT. The CDR3 coding sequence is TGTGCCAGCAGTGCGGACAGGGATTACAATGAGCAGTTCTTC. Translating it yields CASSADRDYNEQFF.

J is TRBJ1-3 and V is TRBV2, with unresolved D. Germline CDR1 reads SNHLY; CDR2 reads FYNNEI. The CDR3 covers 14 residues. V gave up 4 bases and J gave up 0 bases, with 7 bases separating them. The DNA of the CDR3 is TGTGCCAGCAGTGCACAGAGCTCTGGAAACACCATATATTTT. Protein product: CASSAQSSGNTIYF.

The chain combines TRBV2 with TRBJ1-5; D remains ambiguous. This CDR3 comprises 15 residues. V shed 3 bases and J shed 2 bases, with 11 bases lying between them. Germline values: CDR1 SNHLY, CDR2 FYNNEI. CDR3: CASSEIRPGNQPQHF. Here the CDR3 DNA reads TGTGCCAGCAGTGAGATACGTCCGGGCAATCAGCCCCAGCATTTT.

V is TRBV5-1 and J is TRBJ2-3, with D uncertain. The germline V gene encodes CDR1 SGHRS and CDR2 YFSETQ. V gave up 5 bases and J gave up 6 bases, with 10 bases separating them. CDR3 length: 12 residues. The CDR3 sequence is CASRERLDTQYF. The CDR3 bases are TGCGCCAGCAGGGAGAGGCTGGATACGCAGTATTTT. Full variable domain (missing parts from reference TRBV5-1 and TRBJ2-3): KAGVTQTPRYLIKTRGQQVTLSCSPISGHRSVSWYQQTPGQGLQFLFEYFSETQRNKGNFPGRFSGRQFSNSRSEMNVSTLELGDSALYLCASRERLDTQYFGPGTRLTVL.

In the case of this clone: A junction boundary mismatches the germline segment, possibly from a read error. The chain links TRBV7-7 to TRBJ2-1; a possible D gene is TRBD1 (6 bases). CDR3 size: 15 residues. From germline, CDR1 is SSHAT and CDR2 FNYEAQ (reference sequence). CDR3 amino acids: CASSLYQTGLDEQFF. CDR3 nucleotide sequence: TGTGCTAGCAGCTTATACCAAACAGGGTTGGATGAGCAGTTCTTC.

The chain is built from TRBV5-1 and TRBJ2-2, with TRBD2 identical over 14 bases. Germline V gene data show CDR1 as SGHRS and CDR2 as YFSETQ. The junction had 6 bases not matched to a gene; V was cut back by 4 bases and J by 4 bases. The CDR3 extends over 17 amino acids. CDR3 loop: CASSTGLAGGTTGELFF. As DNA, the CDR3 is TGCGCCAGCAGCACCGGACTAGCGGGAGGTACCACCGGGGAGCTGTTTTTT. Full variable domain (missing parts from reference TRBV5-1 and TRBJ2-2): KAGVTQTPRYLIKTRGQQVTLSCSPISGHRSVSWYQQTPGQGLQFLFEYFSETQRNKGNFPGRFSGRQFSNSRSEMNVSTLELGDSALYLCASSTGLAGGTTGELFFGEGSRLTVL.